This T cell receptor (beta chain) was sequenced during a study of T cell responses to AZD1222 COVID-19 vaccine. Findings and limits, study-wide: Two doses of AZD1222 preceded a rise in Spike-specific TCR breadth and depth. Vaccine-related CD4 TCRs covered spike, predominating at 160-218 and 743-854.

Notes on this clone: Its specificity is unknown.

The CDR3 runs to 14 residues. Germline lookup yields CDR1 MDHEN and CDR2 SYDVKM. With 8 bases removed from V and 2 bases from J, the gap between germline ends came to 16 bases. Sequenced by immunoSEQ multiplex PCR; TCRdb stores in-frame clones only, minus some. The sample records 70,000 to 80,000 clones, 70% to 90% being singletons. The chain recombines TRBV28 with TRBJ2-7; D is perhaps TRBD2 (5 bases). The source material was peripheral blood, sampled on day 0 of AZD1222 vaccination. This receptor was taken from an adult in good health. This CDR3 reads CASAFGLLTYEQYF. The CDR3 DNA reads as TGTGCCAGCGCCTTCGGACTCCTTACCTACGAGCAGTACTTC. Full variable domain (missing parts from reference TRBV28 and TRBJ2-7): DVKVTQSSRYLVKRTGEKVFLECVQDMDHENMFWYRQDPGLGLRLIYFSYDVKMKEKGDIPEGYSVSREKKERFSLILESASTNQTSMYLCASAFGLLTYEQYFGPGTRLTVT.